A selection of T cell receptor beta chains follows, all from one sample in a study of PD-1 blockade in classical Hodgkin lymphoma. Produced via immunoSEQ multiplex PCR; TCRdb's table is partial and in-frame only. The sample has about 12,000 clones, 70% to 85% seen once. Specimen: CD4+ T cells from blood, collected at baseline. All receptors come from a human donor with classical Hodgkin lymphoma. Both conserved end residues are trimmed from each CDR3. The D gene is left open where the match is weak.

J	V	D	CDR3
TRBJ2-1	TRBV18	TRBD2	ASSGTGGQYNEQF
TRBJ2-7	TRBV18	TRBD2	ASSPLPGLSLSYEQY
TRBJ2-1	TRBV5-8	TRBD2	ASSRGLAGGNEQF
TRBJ2-3	TRBV19	TRBD1	ASSITGQGAPPFIDTDTQY
TRBJ1-6	TRBV27	TRBD1	ASSLSGTVSNSPLH
TRBJ1-1	TRBV20-1	.	SASGRTEAF
TRBJ2-7	TRBV19	.	ASSIIGGGEQY
TRBJ2-1	TRBV7-2	.	ASSLAGGPSYNEQF
TRBJ2-3	TRBV5-1	.	ASSSGQGPSNTDTQY
TRBJ1-2	TRBV18	.	ASSPDRSYGYT
TRBJ2-3	TRBV18	.	ASSPMGHPSTDTQY
TRBJ1-2	TRBV6-1	.	ASSRDYGYT
TRBJ1-1	TRBV6-4	.	ASRADRNTEAF
TRBJ2-3	TRBV29-1	.	SVGDFYTQY
TRBJ2-7	TRBV2	.	ASSLTTYEQY
TRBJ1-4	TRBV6-1	.	ASREGFVGAKLF
TRBJ2-1	TRBV7-8	.	ASGRGYNEQF
TRBJ1-4	TRBV15	.	ATSRDTGSNEKLF
TRBJ1-5	TRBV5-6	TRBD1	ASSFGRGLNQPQH
TRBJ2-5	TRBV10-3	.	AISESGEQETQY
TRBJ2-7	TRBV6-1	.	ASSYQYEQY
TRBJ2-1	TRBV2	.	ASSGGAGPREQF
TRBJ1-1	TRBV6-5	.	ASSYLGNTEAF
TRBJ2-7	TRBV7-2	.	ASSLAAGDHEQY
TRBJ1-6	TRBV9	.	ASSVSPTNSPLH
TRBJ2-3	TRBV10-3	TRBD2	AISESRRGNTDTQY
TRBJ2-3	TRBV5-8	TRBD2	ASSLEGRATDTQY
TRBJ2-5	TRBV5-1	.	ASSSTQGPQGRGQY
TRBJ2-2	TRBV11-1	.	ASSETPNGVGGVGELF
TRBJ2-5	TRBV2	TRBD2	ASLAGGQEGTQY
TRBJ2-6	TRBV6-5	TRBD2	ASSYGGAGANVLT
TRBJ2-7	TRBV6-6	.	ASSVAENYEQY
TRBJ2-2	TRBV30	TRBD2	AWSGGWIGELF
TRBJ1-5	TRBV29-1	.	SVELSSNQPQH
TRBJ2-7	TRBV9	.	ASSPRIGGGPSQKDEQY
TRBJ1-2	TRBV5-8	.	ASSLGVFSIYGYT